Detailed here is one TCR beta chain. This CDR3 spans 18 amino acids. Germline assignment: CDR1 SGHRS and CDR2 YFSETQ. Trimming removed 0 bases from V and 6 bases from J; junction bases left unmatched: 10. Assay: immunoSEQ multiplex PCR; the TCRdb copy retains only in-frame clones and omits some. The sample yields roughly 30,000 clones, about 83% seen once. This entry is derived from a study of sequential checkpoint blockade in melanoma. Across the study: Maintenance nivolumab came after either treatment sequence.

Treatment meaning: randomized to nivolumab then ipilimumab (arm A) or the reverse (arm B). None of the patients previously received DNA-damaging chemotherapy. Live CD3+CD8+ CD19− CD56− cells were sorted from PBMCs. The V and J genes are TRBV5-1 and TRBJ2-7; 15 bases are shared with TRBD2. The sequences come from CD8+ T cells sorted from blood (inferred from file names), collected from a patient given nivolumab and ipilimumab in sequence. The TCR sequence derives from a human donor with melanoma. Here the CDR3 reads CASSLAGRGLAGGGEQYF. For the CDR3, the DNA is TGCGCCAGCAGCTTGGCCGGTAGGGGACTAGCGGGAGGAGGCGAGCAGTACTTC.